These 22 T cell receptor beta chains were all obtained from the same sample, sequenced in a study of blood T cell repertoires in COVID-19. The protocol was immunoSEQ multiplex PCR, while the TCRdb copy is restricted to in-frame clones and leaves out a portion. The sample consists of 180,000 or so clones, roughly 82% of them appearing once. The source material was peripheral blood. Receptors were obtained from a woman aged 65 to 85 with acute or convalescent COVID-19.

The J gene is TRBJ1-1, the V gene TRBV7-3, with 8 positions matching TRBD1. The CDR3 spans 14 residues. V was pared by 5 bases and J by 2 bases, with 4 bases of the junction left unmatched. Per the germline V gene, CDR1 is SGHTA and CDR2 is FQGTGA. The CDR3 sequence is CASSRTGINTEAFF. As DNA, the CDR3 is TGTGCCAGCAGCCGGACAGGGATTAACACTGAAGCTTTCTTT.

This chain joins TRBV3-1 (or the pseudogene TRBV3-2) and TRBJ2-4; 8 bases fit TRBD1. CDR3 length: 16 amino acids. Trimming cost V 1 base and J 6 bases; bases outside gene matches: 8. The V gene's germline CDR1 is LGHDT and CDR2 YNNKEL (reference sequence). CDR3 nucleotides: TGTGCCAGCAGCCAAGTACCGACAGGGGTCGGAAACATTCAGTACTTC. This codes for CASSQVPTGVGNIQYF.

This chain connects TRBV28 to TRBJ2-3; 9 nucleotides line up with TRBD2. J lost 4 bases, V lost 3 bases, and 26 bases had no gene match. Germline CDR1 is MDHEN and CDR2 is SYDVKM. The CDR3 is 22 residues long. The CDR3 DNA follows: TGTGCCAGCAGTTTGACAGGTTATGCCAACCCTAGCGGGAACCTCGGTGCAGATACGCAGTATTTT. The encoded protein is CASSLTGYANPSGNLGADTQYF.

The chain employs TRBV5-4 and TRBJ2-7; 9 bases are shared with TRBD2. J was trimmed by 7 bases and V by 0 bases; bases with no gene match: 14. The germline CDR1 and CDR2 sequences are SGHNT and YYREEE (reference sequence). The CDR3 length is 17 residues. The chain's CDR3 is CASSLGGSAGGPSEQYF. CDR3 DNA: TGTGCCAGCAGCTTGGGGGGCTCGGCGGGAGGGCCGTCTGAGCAGTACTTC.

The chain is built from TRBV9 and TRBJ2-1, with a tentative D call TRBD2 (6 bases). The CDR3 runs 13 residues. CDR1 is SGDLS, CDR2 YYNGEE, per germline. The V end lost 3 bases, the J end lost 6 bases, and 10 bases lay between the germline ends. CDR3 loop: CASSGRALNEQFF. In DNA form, the CDR3 reads TGTGCCAGCAGCGGGAGGGCTCTCAATGAGCAGTTCTTC.

The genes are TRBV28 and TRBJ1-4; D remains ambiguous. The CDR3 sequence is 14 residues long. Germline assignment: CDR1 MDHEN and CDR2 SYDVKM. The V gene lost 7 bases and the J gene lost 7 bases, with 16 bases spanning the gap. The CDR3 spells CASTPAGPGEKLFF. CDR3 coding DNA: TGTGCCAGCACGCCGGCGGGTCCGGGTGAAAAACTGTTTTTT.

The J gene is TRBJ1-2, the V gene TRBV18; D is undetermined. V was cut by 2 bases and J by 4 bases, with 5 bases left in between. CDR3 length: 12 amino acids. Germline V lookup: CDR1 KGHSH, CDR2 LQKENI. DNA of the CDR3: TGTGCCAGCTCACCAGAGGGCTATGGCTACACCTTC. This gives the protein CASSPEGYGYTF.

The genes are TRBV28 and TRBJ2-3, with D possibly TRBD1 on 6 matching bases. Germline loops: CDR1 MDHEN, CDR2 SYDVKM. The CDR3 loop spans 17 amino acids. V was cut by 3 bases and J by 2 bases, with 18 bases left in between. The CDR3 DNA reads TGTGCCAGCAGTTTGTCGGGGACATCTGCCCACACAGATACGCAGTATTTT. It codes for CASSLSGTSAHTDTQYF.

The rearrangement links TRBV28 to TRBJ2-1; 9 nucleotides agree with TRBD2. Per germline, CDR1 MDHEN and CDR2 SYDVKM. The CDR3 is made up of 16 amino acids. The J segment lost 0 bases and the V segment lost 7 bases, leaving 7 bases of the junction unmatched. As DNA, the CDR3 is TGTGCCAGCAATCTAAGTAGCGGGAGCTCCTACAATGAGCAGTTCTTC. The encoded protein is CASNLSSGSSYNEQFF.

The rearrangement links TRBV28 to TRBJ1-1, with D maybe TRBD1 (5 bases). The CDR3 length is 13 residues. Trimming removed 7 bases from V and 1 base from J, with 10 bases in between. Germline V CDR1 and CDR2: MDHEN, SYDVKM. CDR3 nucleotide sequence: TGTGCCAGCACCGTCGGGGGGAACACTGAAGCTTTCTTT. Translated, it gives CASTVGGNTEAFF.

The chain is built from TRBV7-8 and TRBJ2-1; 10 bases align to TRBD2. V lost 5 bases to trimming and J lost 6 bases; unmatched junction nucleotides: 10. Germline values: CDR1 SGHVS, CDR2 FQNEAQ. CDR3 size: 16 residues. The CDR3 bases are TGTGCCAGCAGCCCCTACCTACTAGCGGGGTTCAATGAGCAGTTCTTC. As protein: CASSPYLLAGFNEQFF.

The gene calls are TRBV27 and TRBJ2-7; 9 bases match TRBD1. Germline V gene lookup returns CDR1 MNHEY and CDR2 SMNVEV (reference sequence). The junction had 13 bases not matched to a gene; V was cut back by 7 bases and J by 6 bases. The CDR3 length is 15 residues. CDR3 sequence (DNA): TGTGCCAGCACCAGATCGGGACAGGGACGGTTCGAGCAGTACTTC. It is translated as CASTRSGQGRFEQYF.

This clone has just one count. The J gene is TRBJ1-1, the V gene TRBV5-7; D uncertain. TRBV5-7 is labeled an ORF, and its function is uncertain. V lost 1 base to trimming and J lost 2 bases, with 12 bases between them. This CDR3 contains 15 residues. CDR3: CASSLRGALNTEAFF. The DNA for the CDR3 is TGTGCCAGCAGCTTGCGGGGAGCACTAAACACTGAAGCTTTCTTT.

The V gene is TRBV5-8, the J gene TRBJ2-2; maybe TRBD2 (6 bases). Germline V gene sequence: CDR1 SGHTS, CDR2 YDEGEE. The CDR3 spans 15 residues. With 1 base removed from V and 3 bases from J, the gap between germline ends came to 10 bases. The DNA of the CDR3 is TGTGCCAGCAGCTTGCGGGGAGGAGACACCGGGGAGCTGTTTTTT. Its protein is CASSLRGGDTGELFF.

V gene TRBV3-1 (or the pseudogene TRBV3-2) combines with J gene TRBJ1-1; the D gene is possibly TRBD1 (6 bases). Deletions cut 6 bases from V and 6 bases from J, with 14 bases between. The CDR3 loop spans 13 amino acids. The germline V gene has CDR1 LGHDT and CDR2 YNNKEL (reference sequence). CDR3 residues: CASSPTGLPEAFF. The CDR3, as DNA: TGTGCCAGCAGTCCGACAGGTCTGCCTGAAGCTTTCTTT.

The chain combines TRBV6-5 with TRBJ2-7, with D maybe TRBD2 (5 bases). The CDR3 is 12 residues long. The germline V gene has CDR1 MNHEY and CDR2 SVGAGI. The V end lost 2 bases, the J end lost 7 bases, and 9 bases lay between the germline ends. CDR3 loop: CASSYTGWEQYF. The CDR3, as DNA: TGTGCCAGCAGTTACACGGGGTGGGAGCAGTACTTC.

The V gene is TRBV6-5, the J gene TRBJ2-1; D is perhaps TRBD1 (5 bases). V was clipped by 2 bases and J by 0 bases, with 8 bases between them. Germline V lookup: CDR1 MNHEY, CDR2 SVGAGI. This CDR3 region has 15 residues. The CDR3, as DNA: TGTGCCAGCAGTTACCGTAGGGGCTCCTACAATGAGCAGTTCTTC. It codes for CASSYRRGSYNEQFF.

The V gene is TRBV3-1 (or the pseudogene TRBV3-2), the J gene TRBJ1-5; D gene ambiguous. This CDR3 is 16 amino acids long. Looked up from germline, CDR1 is LGHDT and CDR2 is YNNKEL (reference sequence). Between the trimmed V and J ends, which lost 0 bases and 7 bases, there was a span of 16 bases. The CDR3 DNA sequence: TGTGCCAGCAGCCAAGATGTATTTACGGGGTCCCAGCCCCAGCATTTT. This translates into CASSQDVFTGSQPQHF.

In its sample, this clone was seen a few times. This chain connects TRBV28 to TRBJ2-1; 8 bases agree with TRBD1. The CDR3 has 15 amino acids. CDR1 and CDR2 from the germline V gene are MDHEN and SYDVKM. J gave up 3 bases and V 1 base, and 2 bases lay outside the gene matches. The CDR3 reads CASSLSGTGYNEQFF. DNA of the CDR3: TGTGCCAGCAGTTTATCCGGGACAGGCTACAATGAGCAGTTCTTC. Full variable domain (missing parts from reference TRBV28 and TRBJ2-1): DVKVTQSSRYLVKRTGEKVFLECVQDMDHENMFWYRQDPGLGLRLIYFSYDVKMKEKGDIPEGYSVSREKKERFSLILESASTNQTSMYLCASSLSGTGYNEQFFGPGTRLTVL.

V gene TRBV5-1 combines with J gene TRBJ1-2; 8 nucleotides align to TRBD1. Unmatched junction bases numbered 10, after V lost 3 bases and J lost 6 bases. Germline-derived CDR1 and CDR2 are SGHRS and YFSETQ. The CDR3 length is 15 residues. The CDR3 sequence is CASSSLTQGDNGYTF. The CDR3 DNA follows: TGCGCCAGCAGCTCCCTGACACAGGGGGACAATGGCTACACCTTC.

The chain employs TRBV7-3 and TRBJ2-7; a weak D match, TRBD1 (5 bases). Germline V CDR1 and CDR2: SGHTA, FQGTGA. V lost 1 base to trimming and J lost 2 bases, with 12 bases between them. The CDR3 consists of 15 residues. CDR3 protein: CASSLNGAGPYEQYF. The CDR3 DNA sequence: TGTGCCAGCAGCTTAAATGGAGCAGGGCCCTACGAGCAGTACTTC.

This chain links TRBV4-1 with TRBJ2-7; 10 nucleotides line up with TRBD1. The CDR3 extends over 14 amino acids. Germline V CDR1 and CDR2: MGHRA, YSYEKL. The ends lost 5 bases at V and 3 bases at J; junction bases unmatched: 4. DNA for the CDR3: TGCGCCAGCAGCTTTAGGACAGGGGGCTACGAGCAGTACTTC. As protein: CASSFRTGGYEQYF.